This TCR beta chain was observed in a study of blood T cell repertoires in COVID-19. The wider study: From T cells, B-cell-depleted T cells, or PBMCs came the material, which was cDNA or gDNA.

The junction had 5 bases not matched to a gene; V was cut back by 5 bases and J by 5 bases. The CDR3 sequence is 13 residues long. Germline-derived CDR1 and CDR2 are MDHEN and SYDVKM. The protocol was immunoSEQ multiplex PCR, while the TCRdb copy is restricted to in-frame clones and leaves out a portion. The sample carries tens of thousands of clones, about 87% recorded once. This clone has a single count. Followed longitudinally, the Seattle patients had been enrolled during active infection. The genes are TRBV28 and TRBJ1-1, with 7 bases aligning to TRBD1. Sequencing was done on a sample of peripheral blood. This clonotype was obtained from a woman aged 60-70 years with COVID-19, enrolled during active disease. In nucleotides, the CDR3 is TGTGCCAGCAGTCAACAGGGGTGGACTGAAGCTTTCTTT. Its translation: CASSQQGWTEAFF.